Below are 11 T cell receptor beta chains sequenced from a single sample in a study of T-cell reconstitution after alpha-beta-depleted transplantation in children. For TCRbeta, the library was prepared with unique molecular identifiers. Each CDR3 protein gets one entry after TCRdb re-called the PCR reads with MiXCR. The table lists around 450,000 distinct CDR3 sequences, approximately 41% of them singletons. This material consisted of PBMCs, taken before TCRalphabeta/CD19-depleted stem cell transplant. These receptors were taken from a girl aged 2-10 years with aplastic anemia, due to receive a stem cell transplant.

The J gene is TRBJ2-7, the V gene TRBV30; the D gene is possibly TRBD1 (5 bases). The CDR3 contains 13 residues. Germline V gene lookup returns CDR1 GTSNPN and CDR2 SVGIG (reference sequence). V lost 3 bases, J lost 0 bases, and 9 bases lay in between. DNA for the CDR3: TGTGCCTGGAGACAGGCAAACTCCTACGAGCAGTACTTC. Its translation is CAWRQANSYEQYF. The whole variable domain, remainder taken from reference TRBV30 and TRBJ2-7, is SQTIHQWPATLVQPVGSPLSLECTVEGTSNPNLYWYRQAAGRGLQLLFYSVGIGQISSEVPQNLSASRPQDRQFILSSKKLLLSDSGFYLCAWRQANSYEQYFGPGTRLTVT.

This clonotype has more than one count but fewer than ten. V usage is TRBV12-3 or TRBV12-4 and J usage is TRBJ2-2; the D gene could be TRBD1 or TRBD2 (5 bases each). The CDR3 contains 15 residues. Trimming stripped 6 bases from V and 7 bases from J, with 18 bases between. The CDR3 DNA reads TGTGCCAGCAGCAGAGGGGCTACGACAATCGGGGAGCTGTTTTTT. Its translation is CASSRGATTIGELFF.

Here the CDR3 DNA reads TGCAGCCTTCTAGACAGGGGGCTGGGGACCCAGTACTTC. It specifies CSLLDRGLGTQYF. This chain connects TRBV29-1 to TRBJ2-5; TRBD1 matches at 10 bases. The CDR3 covers 13 residues. J was trimmed by 7 bases and V by 8 bases; bases with no gene match: 10. Germline V gives CDR1 SQVTM, CDR2 ANQGSEA.

This clonotype appeared many times. The chain uses TRBV20-1 and TRBJ1-2; D is possibly TRBD1 (6 bases). Germline V gives CDR1 DFQATT, CDR2 SNEGSKA (reference sequence). This CDR3 is built from 12 residues. The ends were cut back, 4 bases at V and 1 base at J, with 7 bases in the middle. CDR3 protein: CSATGDNYGYTF. The CDR3 bases are TGCAGTGCTACAGGGGATAACTATGGCTACACCTTC.

This clonotype was recorded at least ten times. This CDR3 reads CASSDYRDTEAFF. In DNA, the CDR3 is TGTGCCAGCAGTGACTACAGGGACACTGAAGCTTTCTTT. The chain recombines TRBV6-1 with TRBJ1-1; D may be TRBD1 (6 bases). The CDR3 runs to 13 residues. Germline V gene sequence: CDR1 MNHNS, CDR2 SASEGT. The V end was cut by 3 bases, the J end by 3 bases, with 8 bases between.

In its sample, this clonotype was seen a few times. The chain couples TRBV7-9 to TRBJ1-5, with D uncertain. The V gene lost 5 bases and the J gene lost 8 bases, with 10 bases spanning the gap. Germline V gene sequence: CDR1 SEHNR, CDR2 FQNEAQ (reference sequence). The CDR3 totals 12 residues. The CDR3 bases are TGTGCCAGCAGCCCCGGTAGGGAGCCCCAGCATTTT. As protein: CASSPGREPQHF. The complete variable domain, with remaining parts taken from reference TRBV7-9 and TRBJ1-5, reads DTGVSQNPRHKITKRGQNVTFRCDPISEHNRLYWYRQTLGQGPEFLTYFQNEAQLEKSRLLSDRFSAERPKGSFSTLEIQRTEQGDSAMYLCASSPGREPQHFGDGTRLSIL.

This clonotype was detected a few times. This chain uses TRBV6-6 with TRBJ1-1; D call uncertain. CDR3 size: 12 residues. V lost 7 bases and J 5 bases, leaving 11 bases between the germline ends. Germline CDR1 MNHNY, CDR2 SVGAGI (reference sequence). The CDR3 here is CASKGKGTEAFF. The CDR3 nucleotides read TGTGCCAGCAAAGGGAAAGGGACTGAAGCTTTCTTT.

This chain joins TRBV7-3 and TRBJ2-5, with a possible D match to TRBD1 (6 bases). The ends were cut back, 1 base at V and 0 bases at J, with 18 bases in the middle. The CDR3 has 18 amino acids. Germline V gene sequence: CDR1 SGHTA, CDR2 FQGTGA. CDR3 loop: CASSLKGRLGTYQETQYF. The CDR3 coding sequence is TGTGCCAGCAGCTTAAAAGGTCGTTTGGGGACATACCAAGAGACCCAGTACTTC.

This clonotype occurred a few times. V and J are TRBV6-1 and TRBJ1-4; 7 bases line up with TRBD1. J was trimmed by 8 bases and V by 4 bases; bases with no gene match: 13. CDR1 is MNHNS, CDR2 SASEGT, per germline. CDR3 length: 16 residues. CDR3 DNA sequence: TGTGCCAGCAGTGGACCCTTAGGACAGGTTGGAGAAAAACTGTTTTTT. It translates to CASSGPLGQVGEKLFF.

The V gene is TRBV18, the J gene TRBJ2-5, with 11 bases matching TRBD2. Germline V gene lookup returns CDR1 KGHSH and CDR2 LQKENI. The CDR3 loop spans 14 amino acids. V lost 3 bases and J lost 5; bases outside the gene matches: 2. Written as DNA, the CDR3 is TGTGCCAGCTCACCGACTAGCGGGGAGGAGACCCAGTACTTC. Protein: CASSPTSGEETQYF.

This clonotype was counted many times. The V call is TRBV10-1, the J call TRBJ2-3, with 8 bases fitting TRBD2. The CDR3 has 16 amino acids. Germline loops: CDR1 WNHNN, CDR2 SYGVQD (reference sequence). Trimming at V came to 7 bases and at J to 2 bases, leaving 11 bases not matched to a gene. CDR3 region: CASTPGTGGTTDTQYF. The DNA of the CDR3 is TGCGCCAGCACCCCAGGGACGGGGGGGACCACAGATACGCAGTATTTT.